Listed below are T cell receptor beta chains from one sample, sequenced in a study of graft-versus-host responses after intestinal transplantation. The method was immunoSEQ multiplex PCR; TCRdb's version includes in-frame clones alone and lacks a portion of them. This sample yields about 120,000 clones, of which 85% to 95% are seen a single time; about 3.3% belongs to the top ten. These receptors lack a known antigen. The sequencing here drew on unstimulated CD8+ T cells sorted from spleen or lymph node cells, taken before intestinal transplant. The receptors derive from a human donor who received an intestinal transplant. CDR3s leave out the opening cysteine and the closing phenylalanine or tryptophan.

v_gene: TRBV28
CDR3aa: ASIPGRTSGNTIY

v_gene: TRBV9
CDR3aa: ASSARGNQNTEAF

v_gene: TRBV28
CDR3aa: ASIRGQGSREQY

v_gene: TRBV30
CDR3aa: AWSAIVGLRNTEAF

v_gene: TRBV28
CDR3aa: ASSLNGNEQF

v_gene: TRBV7-2
CDR3aa: ASSHPPQSSYNEQF

v_gene: TRBV28
CDR3aa: ASSLYRVGQPQH

v_gene: TRBV19
CDR3aa: ASKAASSTDTQY

v_gene: TRBV5-6
CDR3aa: ASSYRDYQETQY

v_gene: TRBV20-1
CDR3aa: SARTGREAF

v_gene: TRBV11-2
CDR3aa: ASSFNHWTEKGEQY

v_gene: TRBV9
CDR3aa: ASSVGTGDYNEQF

v_gene: TRBV11-3
CDR3aa: ASSCRNNSNQPQH

v_gene: TRBV27
CDR3aa: ASSFVSSTGPYNSPLH

v_gene: TRBV5-1
CDR3aa: ASSAVGNEQF

v_gene: TRBV4-1
CDR3aa: ASSQDPGDWNYGYT

v_gene: TRBV19
CDR3aa: ASRPREGASRNTEAF

v_gene: TRBV27
CDR3aa: ASSLLGQRETQY

v_gene: TRBV10-3
CDR3aa: AISEEDAPNYEQY

v_gene: TRBV15
CDR3aa: ATSRELEGIGEETQY

v_gene: TRBV27
CDR3aa: ASSSRQGNEKLF

v_gene: TRBV11-2
CDR3aa: ASAPTREQY